Described below is a single TCR beta chain sequence and its context. The data derive from a study of blood T cell repertoires in COVID-19. Study-wide context: Acute and convalescent COVID-19 samples came from the United States, Italy and Spain.

Repertoires were generated with immunoSEQ multiplex PCR, while TCRdb's copy carries only in-frame clones and drops some. The sample contains 150,000 or so clones, 88% of which appear only once. The length of the CDR3 is 16 residues. CDR1 is WNHNN and CDR2 is SYGVQD in the germline V gene (reference sequence). The J segment lost 4 bases and the V segment lost 0 bases, leaving 5 bases of the junction unmatched. The sequence was collected from a man in his fifties or sixties with acute or convalescent COVID-19. The chain combines TRBV10-1 with TRBJ2-3; 9 bases map to TRBD2. Sequenced sample: peripheral blood. CDR3 bases: TGCGCCAGCAGTGAGTCGAGTAGCGGGAGTGCAGATACGCAGTATTTT. Translated: CASSESSSGSADTQYF.